Listed below are T cell receptor beta chains from one sample, sequenced in a study of blood T cell repertoires in COVID-19. Profiling relied on immunoSEQ multiplex PCR, and the TCRdb table lists in-frame clones only, not all of them. The profile covers about 140,000 clones, with roughly 80% appearing a single time and 3.5% to 4.5% taken by the ten largest. The sample comprised peripheral blood. The receptors stem from a woman aged 55 to 70 with acute or convalescent COVID-19. Each CDR3 is given with its conserved first and last residue. Fields, in order: clone size, J gene, D gene, V gene, CDR3 DNA, CDR3 protein. The D gene is left open where the match is weak. Not all rows give a size; the values are once, few, many and, for expanded clones, a class.

NA,TRBJ2-5,NA,TRBV27,TGTGCCAGCAGTCTCTACTCGGAGAACCAAGAGACCCAGTACTTC,CASSLYSENQETQYF
NA,TRBJ1-1,NA,TRBV21-1,TGTGCCAGCAGCCGCGGGGGGGCTGATGACACTGAAGCTTTCTTT,CASSRGGADDTEAFF
NA,TRBJ1-4,TRBD1,TRBV30,TGTGCCTGGAGCCCGGGACAGGGGTTGGCAACTAATGAAAAACTGTTTTTT,CAWSPGQGLATNEKLFF
NA,TRBJ2-1,TRBD2,TRBV7-8,TGTGCCAGCAGCTTCTCGACTAGCGGGAGTTCCTACAATGAGCAGTTCTTC,CASSFSTSGSSYNEQFF
NA,TRBJ2-3,NA,TRBV19,TGTGCCACCAGGACAGGGAGGGCCCGCACAGATACGCAGTATTTT,CATRTGRARTDTQYF
NA,TRBJ1-1,NA,TRBV5-6,TGTGCCAGCAGCTTATTTCGGGGTGGTGAAGCTTTCTTT,CASSLFRGGEAFF
NA,TRBJ1-2,NA,TRBV27,TGTGCCAGCAGTTTGCAGGGGTGGTATGGCTACACCTTC,CASSLQGWYGYTF
once,TRBJ2-1,NA,TRBV18,TGTGCCAGCTCCCTGGGGCTGAGCTCCTACAATGAGCAGTTCTTC,CASSLGLSSYNEQFF
NA,TRBJ2-1,TRBD2,TRBV19,TGTGCCAGTACCGCGGGATTAGCGGGAGGGCCATCAAATGAGCAGTTCTTC,CASTAGLAGGPSNEQFF
NA,TRBJ1-2,TRBD1,TRBV25-1,TGTGCCAGCAGTGAGGCCCGGGGACAGGGAACAAACTATGGCTACACCTTC,CASSEARGQGTNYGYTF
NA,TRBJ1-2,NA,TRBV7-2,TGTGCCAGCAGCCTCCAGGGCTCGGACTATGGCTACACCTTC,CASSLQGSDYGYTF
NA,TRBJ2-5,NA,TRBV7-2,TGTGCCAGCAGCTTAGGCCAGGGGTCGAAAGAGACCCAGTACTTC,CASSLGQGSKETQYF
NA,TRBJ2-5,NA,TRBV5-1,TGCGCCAGCAGCTTGGTGCAGGAAGAGACCCAGTACTTC,CASSLVQEETQYF
NA,TRBJ2-1,TRBD1,TRBV7-9,TGTGCCAGCAGCTTAGGAGGGACAGGGGTCCCTTTCTTC,CASSLGGTGVPFF
NA,TRBJ2-2,NA,TRBV6-2/TRBV6-3,TGTGCCAGCAGCGACTTTTCCTGGAGTGATTTCCGAGGGCGAGTCACCGGGGAGCTGTTTTTT,CASSDFSWSDFRGRVTGELFF
NA,TRBJ1-3,NA,TRBV28,TGTGCCAGCAGGGAGGGCAGCTCTGGAAACACCATATATTTT,CASREGSSGNTIYF
NA,TRBJ1-5,NA,TRBV5-5,TGTGCCAGCAGCTTCCAGTTGGGGGGGATGCAGCCCCAGCATTTT,CASSFQLGGMQPQHF
NA,TRBJ1-5,TRBD1,TRBV3-1/TRBV3-2,TGTGCCAGCAGCCCCGGGACAGGGTTTTCCACCGGTCAGCCCCAGCATTTT,CASSPGTGFSTGQPQHF
NA,TRBJ2-1,TRBD2,TRBV7-8,TGTGCCAGCAGCGAAGGTTGGCTAGCGGGACGTGGGTCCTACAATGAGCAGTTCTTC,CASSEGWLAGRGSYNEQFF
NA,TRBJ2-7,TRBD2,TRBV7-6,TGTGCCAGCAGCTTAGTATCTCTAGCGGGACCCTACGAGCAGTACTTC,CASSLVSLAGPYEQYF
NA,TRBJ1-2,NA,TRBV7-9,TGTGCCAGCAGCTTCCCGAACTATGGCTACACCTTC,CASSFPNYGYTF
NA,TRBJ1-5,NA,TRBV27,TGTGCCAGCAGTTTCTCGGGTTTTGGTCAGCCCCAGCATTTT,CASSFSGFGQPQHF
NA,TRBJ2-2,NA,TRBV3-1/TRBV3-2,TGTGCCAGCAGCCCACTCCTCTACAGCGGGGAGCTGTTTTTT,CASSPLLYSGELFF
NA,TRBJ2-3,TRBD1,TRBV28,TGTGCCAGCAGTAACAGGGGGCGGGCAGATACGCAGTATTTT,CASSNRGRADTQYF
once,TRBJ2-7,TRBD2,TRBV6-1,TGTGCCAGCAGTGAACTAGCGGGAGTGATCCCCCTCTACGAGCAGTACTTC,CASSELAGVIPLYEQYF
NA,TRBJ2-2,NA,TRBV28,TGTGCCAGCGTGAGTCGGTACACCGGGGAGCTGTTTTTT,CASVSRYTGELFF
NA,TRBJ2-1,NA,TRBV16,TGTGCCAGCAGCCAAGGCAGGGTTGCCTACAATGAGCAGTTCTTC,CASSQGRVAYNEQFF
NA,TRBJ2-7,NA,TRBV5-4,TGTGCCAGCTCCGACTACCCTGGCTACGAGCAGTACTTC,CASSDYPGYEQYF
NA,TRBJ2-7,TRBD1,TRBV2,TGTGCCAGCAGACCCATAGGACAGGGGGCCTACGAGCAGTACTTC,CASRPIGQGAYEQYF
few,TRBJ2-2,NA,TRBV4-2,TGTGCCAGCAGCCAAGAAGCCCGCATAACTTCGACCGGGGAGCTGTTTTTT,CASSQEARITSTGELFF
NA,TRBJ1-4,NA,TRBV5-1,TGCGCCAGCAGTAGCAGGGTTAATGAAAAACTGTTTTTT,CASSSRVNEKLFF
NA,TRBJ1-1,TRBD1,TRBV4-3,TGCGCCAGCAGCCAAGACAAAACTTTGGGACAGCCGAACACTGAAGCTTTCTTT,CASSQDKTLGQPNTEAFF
NA,TRBJ1-4,TRBD1,TRBV4-3,TGCGCCAGCAGCCAACCAGGGGGGAATAATGAAAAACTGTTTTTT,CASSQPGGNNEKLFF
NA,TRBJ2-1,NA,TRBV6-6,TGTGCCAGCAGTTCAACCCAGGACAGCGTCTCACCGAAGCAGTTCTTC,CASSSTQDSVSPKQFF
NA,TRBJ1-5,NA,TRBV5-5,TGTGCCAGCAGCTTGGGGCAGAATAGCAATCAGCCCCAGCATTTT,CASSLGQNSNQPQHF
few,TRBJ1-6,NA,TRBV3-1/TRBV3-2,TGTGCCAGCAGCCAAGGTCTCGTTCCGGGGACACCCCTCCACTTT,CASSQGLVPGTPLHF
NA,TRBJ1-6,NA,TRBV7-7,TGTGCCAGCAGCTTTGGCAGTTCACCCCTCCACTTT,CASSFGSSPLHF